Many counts were recorded for the clone carrying this T cell receptor (beta chain). Antigen unknown. These data are taken from a study of T cells in Graves' hyperthyroidism and ophthalmopathy. Overall study findings and caveats: Model-based prediction identified ophthalmopathy a median roughly 6.1 months prior to its onset. Most thyroid clonotypes that were expanded above 0.001 also turned up in blood.

Together with thyroid ultrasound, orbital computed tomography, serum thyroxine and TRAb, clinical symptoms were used for diagnoses. The CDR3 regions of TCR beta were amplified from RNA transcripts. Initially, a first-round RT-PCR of the TCR CDR3 employed the HTBI primer set. TCRdb re-called the multiplex PCR reads through MiXCR, storing one row per CDR3 protein. The table records around 340,000 distinct CDR3 sequences, approximately 17% of them present only once. Sequences were obtained from blood. The receptor was derived from a man aged 25-45 years with Graves' hyperthyroidism.

For the CDR3, the DNA is TGTGCCAGCAGCTTGGCCCTCTCCGGGGCGGATACGCAGTATTTT. Its translation is CASSLALSGADTQYF. The V gene is TRBV5-6, the J gene TRBJ2-3; D may correspond to TRBD1 or TRBD2 (5 bases each). Germline CDR1 is SGHDT and CDR2 is YYEEEE. The ends were cut back, 0 bases at V and 6 bases at J, with 14 bases in the middle. CDR3 length: 15 residues.